This T cell receptor beta chain appears in the sequencing data of a study of cytomegalovirus exposure and HLA in healthy donors (TCRdb year 2017). Context from the whole study: In an earlier analysis of around 540 of the donors, approximately 260 Gb of sequence data and 100 million or so unique TCR beta sequences from 150 million to 200 million T cells were reported. Approximately 310 gigabases of sequencing data and 80 million or so unique TCR sequences were included in an early release covering over 600 HLA-typed donors. Of the approximately 400 genotyped donors, approximately 83% fell in the genetic ancestry cluster associated with self-reported Caucasian donors. The aim of the study was to test whether cataloging public T cell receptors could identify signatures of past pathogen exposure. The study profiled the T cell repertoires of some 610 subjects by immunosequencing and related them to cytomegalovirus serostatus. In addition to the first cohort of around 670 subjects, a separate validation cohort of 130 or so different subjects was used. High-throughput TCR immunosequencing, statistical association of individual TCRs with disease status, and machine learning were combined to predict cytomegalovirus infection status. In a later analysis, previously published TCR beta repertoires from some 640 donors were re-analyzed and high-resolution HLA genotyping was added so that TCR occurrence patterns could be studied. Rather than using new phenotypic data, the later analysis identified candidate immune exposures from TCR beta sequences and from how often those sequences occurred across donors. To decide whether each TCR beta V gene segment behaved as functional or pseudogenic, an earlier analysis of nearly 600 of the donors relied on high-throughput TCR beta sequencing. Donor age, sex, ethnicity and CMV serostatus were compiled together with the repertoire data. A later genetic analysis used genome-wide SNP genotypes for about 65% of the roughly 700 donors, treating that subset as a discovery cohort. Every discovery cohort repertoire had been produced on one sequencing platform. HLA typing included class I and class II loci at four-digit resolution. The number of typed donors differed by locus: about 620-640 for A, B, C, DRB1 and DQB1; approximately 520 for DQA1; some 610 for DPA1; and around 490 for DPB1. Because of strong linkage in the cohort, five DR-DQ haplotypes were treated as single units for association and clustering. Among roughly 400 genotyped donors of the cohort, an average of about 240,000 unique TCR beta nucleotide sequences were sequenced per donor, approximately 20% of them non-productive. Results the study describes overall, beyond this receptor: Broadly in line with IMGT annotations, most TCR beta V segments showed up in productive rearrangements about 87% or about 30% of the time in an earlier analysis of several hundred of the donors. For the cohort, immune exposure information was limited to CMV serostatus. Assigning TCR associations to individual alleles was difficult when HLA alleles, especially DR and DQ, strongly co-occurred. The study gave a list of roughly 150 TCR beta chains associated with cytomegalovirus. The sequencing pipeline was judged likely to have produced a cluster of highly shared sequence variants as a technical artifact. Compared with equally common non-associated chains, HLA-associated TCR beta chains in a later analysis were more clonally expanded and had lower generation probabilities. According to a later analysis, most CMV-associated TCR beta chains appeared to be HLA-restricted, and the HLA associations seemed to be driven largely by CMV exposure. While some public TCRs were present in many individuals, most TCR sequences turned up only very rarely across donors. An association between a missense DCLRE1C variant and V-gene and J-gene trimming of TCR beta chains was found in a later genetic analysis and replicated in an independent cohort. A further reported finding was that TCR beta sequences accurately predicted the HLA-A and HLA-B alleles for most subjects in the first cohort. According to the authors, the approach could potentially be generalized to other disease states and immunological phenotypes. In a later analysis, 16,951 TCR beta sequences were associated with specific HLA alleles at a false discovery rate of 0.05. The earlier analysis of approximately 540 of the donors excluded seventeen rarely observed V segments, including chromosome 9 orphons, because counts were too low. Correlated functional status among segregating V segments might be attributable to linkage disequilibrium, but an unknown experimental factor could not be ruled out. Several of the top co-occurrence clusters appeared to be linked to parvovirus B19, influenza, CMV and Epstein-Barr virus, according to a later analysis. The 87-base-pair reads could not distinguish some IMGT-functional V segments, including TRBV6-2 and TRBV6-3, so those segments were excluded. Because HLA typing was missing for some donors at each locus, association tests included only the typed subset. The classifier was reported to diagnose cytomegalovirus status with high specificity and sensitivity in both the original cohort and the validation cohort. This cohort had only TCR beta chains sequenced, and the lack of alpha or paired-chain data limited which features could be detected. Sequencing depth was assumed to be roughly uniform across donors in the presence/absence analyses, though that assumption may not hold. A later genetic analysis reported fewer N-insertions in productive TCRs among donors in an Asian-associated ancestry cluster than the approximately 700-donor mean. In a later analysis, the rate of TCR association differed among HLA loci, with DRB1 alleles having the most associated TCRs and HLA-C alleles having the fewest. In vitro tests confirmed that a few of the cytomegalovirus-associated TCR beta chains recognize cytomegalovirus antigens.

Concerning this clone itself: Its target antigen remains unknown. Base qualities are not at hand, and no much larger clone is one base apart.

In total, 500 to 700 healthy bone marrow donors made up the cohort. At the time of sampling, all cohort members were nominally healthy, though unrecorded immune exposures were likely present. The donor tested CMV seronegative, placing the donor among the 350 to 400 seronegative members of the cohort. Every donor gave a peripheral blood sample, and the peripheral blood mononuclear cells from that sample were used for TCR beta sequencing. Genomic DNA was extracted from the blood cell samples with the Qiagen DNeasy Blood Extraction Kit. Library preparation used the immunoSEQ multiplex PCR assay. The multiplex PCR relied on a mix of 60 forward primers for TCR Vbeta segments and 13 reverse primers for TCR Jbeta segments. The CDR3 region of rearranged TCR beta genes was amplified from genomic DNA with a multiplex PCR assay. Amplified TCR beta libraries were sequenced as 87-base-pair reads on the Illumina HiSeq System. On the study's bioinformatics: Across the 600 to 700 repertoires, a later analysis counted 80 million or so unique TCR beta chains, 9.5 million to 13 million of which were shared by at least two donors. Raw reads were error-corrected and collapsed into unique sequences with a nearest-neighbor algorithm that merged closely related sequences to remove PCR and sequencing errors. Alignment of CDR3 sequences to IMGT reference sequences was used to assign V, D and J gene segments. For a sequence to be retained, at least a six-nucleotide match to both a V gene segment and a J gene segment was required. Rearrangements were called productive when the CDR3 lacked stop codons and stayed in frame with V and J; all others were non-productive. CDR3 was defined by IMGT convention, running from the second conserved V-encoded cysteine to the conserved J-encoded phenylalanine. The earlier analysis of 450 to 750 of the donors excluded any sequence lacking an unambiguous match to a single V gene segment. In an earlier analysis of roughly 500 of the donors, V segments were called functional above 56.7% productive rearrangements and were called segregating when the between-donor standard deviation exceeded 5%. A statistical classification framework was built to diagnose cytomegalovirus status from the catalog of TCR beta chain sequences. V and J gene assignment, in a later analysis, came from comparing TCR nucleotide sequences with IMGT/GENE-DB human TR gene sequences. The TCRdist pipeline was used in a later analysis to assign CDR3 sequences and most-parsimonious VDJ recombination scenarios. A later analysis defined each TCR beta chain by its CDR3 amino acid sequence plus V-gene family, and excluded reads lacking a unique V-gene family. To address suspected cross-contamination and a sequencing artifact, a later analysis removed 550 to 750 highly shared, low-generation-probability nucleotide sequences. A later analysis calculated a clonal expansion index for each public chain from normalized within-repertoire ranks of inferred template counts. In a later analysis, generation probabilities were computed with a VDJ recombination model fitted to out-of-frame rearrangements, and the resulting probabilities were checked against IGoR. A later analysis scored TCR-TCR, TCR-HLA and TCR-CMV co-occurrence with hypergeometric tests, applying a repertoire-size bias correction to TCR pairs. To estimate false discovery rates, a later analysis permuted the HLA or CMV assignments 20 times. In a later analysis, co-occurring TCRs were grouped using DBSCAN, with TCRdist sequence similarity added in when clustering inside HLA-allele-positive subsets. Repertoires with fewer than 30,000 or more than 120,000 public chains, plus five repertoires with anomalous nucleotide sharing, were excluded from co-occurrence clustering. Drawn from immuneACCESS, this table holds only the in-frame rearrangements with V and J called that TCRdb kept. Clones are partly lost; checked studies trace under half to an unresolved V gene and leave the rest unexplained. V and J calls and clone size come straight from that table; D and trimming were deduced from the DNA. This sample holds about 200,000 clones; around three quarters were observed only once. 15% of the sample is in the top ten clones.

Unmatched junction bases come to 9, with V trimmed by 4 bases and J by 5 bases. The CDR3 measures 17 amino acids from cysteine to phenylalanine. Only the CDR3 portion is preserved as DNA: 51 bases, with reading frame beginning at the first base. In the germline V gene, CDR1 corresponds to SGHRS and CDR2 to YFSETQ. The sequence was obtained from a man aged 35-49 years in good health and CMV-seronegative. Sequenced input: PBMCs. The chain couples TRBV5-1 to TRBJ1-6, with 10 central nucleotides matching TRBD1. The nucleotide sequence is given as TGCGCCAGCAGCCACAACGTGGGACAGGGGAATAATTCACCCCTCCACTTT. Translated, this is CASSHNVGQGNNSPLHF.